What follows are 24 T cell receptor beta chains derived from one specimen sequenced in a study of blood T cell repertoires in COVID-19. Sequencing used immunoSEQ multiplex PCR; TCRdb keeps in-frame clones, though not all of them. The repertoire has about 190,000 clones, 88% of them found once; the top ten carry approximately 4%. Sequenced sample: peripheral blood. The receptors derive from a human donor in a cohort sampled during active COVID-19.

The chain couples TRBV5-1 to TRBJ1-4, with a weak D call TRBD1 (6 bases). V was cut by 1 base and J by 7 bases, with 11 bases left in between. The V gene's germline CDR1 is SGHRS and CDR2 YFSETQ. The CDR3 totals 14 residues. CDR3 sequence: CASSLTGSSEKLFF. For the CDR3, the DNA is TGCGCCAGCAGCTTGACAGGGTCCAGTGAAAAACTGTTTTTT.

The gene calls are TRBV9 and TRBJ2-7, with TRBD2 matching 7 bases. With V trimmed by 0 bases and J by 5 bases, 11 bases remained unmatched. Looked up from germline, CDR1 is SGDLS and CDR2 is YYNGEE. CDR3 length equals 16 residues. The CDR3 DNA follows: TGTGCCAGCAGCGTAGCTGGGGGGGGTTGGGCGGACGAGCAGTACTTC. This codes for CASSVAGGGWADEQYF.

V and J are TRBV27 and TRBJ1-3; tentative D call: TRBD1 (6 bases). Trimming cost V 6 bases and J 0 bases, with 9 bases left between them. CDR1 and CDR2 from the germline V gene are MNHEY and SMNVEV (reference sequence). This CDR3 contains 14 residues. The CDR3: CASSQGSSGNTIYF. CDR3 coding DNA: TGTGCCAGCAGCCAGGGGAGCTCTGGAAACACCATATATTTT.

The chain employs TRBV28 and TRBJ1-2, with 9 positions matching TRBD1. The CDR3 length is 14 residues. The trim removed 6 bases at V and 6 bases at J, leaving 8 bases unmatched. CDR1 and CDR2 (germline): MDHEN, SYDVKM. The CDR3 region is CASRLGQGWNGYTF. The CDR3 coding sequence is TGTGCCAGCAGACTCGGACAGGGGTGGAATGGCTACACCTTC.

V usage is TRBV3-1 (or the pseudogene TRBV3-2) and J usage is TRBJ1-6, with TRBD1 as a possible D gene (5 bases). V dropped 1 base and J dropped 13 bases, with 14 bases sitting between them. CDR1 LGHDT and CDR2 YNNKEL come from the germline V gene (reference sequence). The CDR3 contains 14 residues. The CDR3 nucleotides are TGTGCCAGCAGCCAAGCGATTAGGGGATCGCCCCTCCACTTT. Its protein product is CASSQAIRGSPLHF.

J is TRBJ2-7 and V is TRBV7-2; 7 bases are shared with TRBD1. Germline CDR1 is SGHTA and CDR2 is FQGNSA. The V and J ends lost 2 bases and 2 bases, in that order; junction bases with no gene match: 9. The CDR3 runs to 16 residues. The CDR3, as DNA: TGTGCCAGCAGCTTATGGCCCTCGGACAGGACCTACGAGCAGTACTTC. As protein: CASSLWPSDRTYEQYF.

The rearrangement links TRBV20-1 to TRBJ1-4; D unresolved. The CDR3 loop spans 12 amino acids. Germline V CDR1 and CDR2: DFQATT, SNEGSKA (reference sequence). The V end lost 3 bases, the J end lost 8 bases, and 10 bases lay between the germline ends. The CDR3 DNA sequence: TGCAGTGCTAGTGGCGCGGAGGAAAAACTGTTTTTT. The encoded protein is CSASGAEEKLFF.

This chain uses TRBV27 with TRBJ2-5, with a tentative D call TRBD1 (7 bases). Trimming stripped 4 bases from V and 6 bases from J, with 15 bases between. The CDR3 sequence is 14 residues long. Germline V gives CDR1 MNHEY, CDR2 SMNVEV (reference sequence). The CDR3 nucleotides read TGTGCCAGCAGTTCTCAGGGGGGCGGGCAGACCCAGTACTTC. Encoded protein: CASSSQGGGQTQYF.

This sequence joins TRBV10-1 and TRBJ2-7; D is possibly TRBD2 (5 bases). CDR1 is WNHNN and CDR2 is SYGVQD in the germline V gene (reference sequence). V was cut by 2 bases and J by 2 bases, with 7 bases left in between. The CDR3 extends over 13 amino acids. The CDR3 bases are TGCGCCAGCAGTGAGGGAGGCGCCTACGAGCAGTACTTC. Residues: CASSEGGAYEQYF.

The table lists this clone with a few counts. The V and J genes are TRBV7-9 and TRBJ2-3; TRBD2 aligns across 7 bases. Germline V lookup: CDR1 SEHNR, CDR2 FQNEAQ (reference sequence). CDR3 length: 12 amino acids. Trimming cost V 11 bases and J 2 bases; bases outside gene matches: 4. CDR3 nucleotide sequence: TGTGCCGGTGGGAGGGACACAGATACGCAGTATTTT. Its translation: CAGGRDTDTQYF.

The genes are TRBV5-1 and TRBJ2-3; 7 bases are a match to TRBD1. The ends lost 0 bases at V and 2 bases at J; junction bases unmatched: 3. Per germline, CDR1 SGHRS and CDR2 YFSETQ. CDR3 length: 15 amino acids. The CDR3 bases are TGCGCCAGCAGCTTGGACGGACAGGCCACAGATACGCAGTATTTT. This sequence encodes CASSLDGQATDTQYF. The full variable domain, completed using reference TRBV5-1 and TRBJ2-3, is KAGVTQTPRYLIKTRGQQVTLSCSPISGHRSVSWYQQTPGQGLQFLFEYFSETQRNKGNFPGRFSGRQFSNSRSEMNVSTLELGDSALYLCASSLDGQATDTQYFGPGTRLTVL.

This sequence joins TRBV4-1 and TRBJ2-7, with 7 positions matching TRBD2. V was pared by 3 bases and J by 6 bases, with 8 bases of the junction left unmatched. CDR1 is MGHRA and CDR2 is YSYEKL in the germline V gene. CDR3 length equals 14 residues. CDR3 protein: CASSHGLDGREQYF. CDR3 DNA sequence: TGCGCCAGCAGCCATGGACTAGACGGCCGCGAGCAGTACTTC.

This clone was picked up one time. This chain joins TRBV15 and TRBJ2-1; the match to TRBD2 covers 14 bases. V gave up 0 bases and J gave up 10 bases; unmatched junction bases: 8. This CDR3 has 17 residues. Germline values: CDR1 LNHNV, CDR2 YYDKDF (reference sequence). The CDR3 is CATSREGGTSGRWEQFF. DNA of the CDR3: TGTGCCACCAGCAGAGAGGGGGGGACTAGCGGGAGATGGGAGCAGTTCTTC.

V usage is TRBV6-5 and J usage is TRBJ2-7, with D perhaps matching TRBD2 (5 bases). V lost 2 bases and J 4 bases, leaving 12 bases between the germline ends. The CDR3 consists of 14 residues. Germline CDR1 reads MNHEY; CDR2 reads SVGAGI. Written as DNA, the CDR3 is TGTGCCAGCAGTTACGCCGACGGGAAATACGAGCAGTACTTC. Translation: CASSYADGKYEQYF.

This clone has a handful of counts. The genes are TRBV5-1 and TRBJ1-5, with 8 bases that match TRBD1. The germline CDR1 and CDR2 sequences are SGHRS and YFSETQ. V was pared by 0 bases and J by 5 bases, with 4 bases of the junction left unmatched. This CDR3 is 15 amino acids long. The CDR3: CASSLGGQGDQPQHF. In DNA, the CDR3 is TGCGCCAGCAGCTTGGGAGGACAGGGAGATCAGCCCCAGCATTTT.

V is TRBV2 and J is TRBJ1-5, with D uncertain. Trimming removed 6 bases at V and 4 bases at J, with 16 bases between. The CDR3 consists of 15 residues. Per the germline V gene, CDR1 is SNHLY and CDR2 is FYNNEI. The CDR3 sequence: CASRGENHVNQPQHF. The CDR3 DNA follows: TGTGCCAGCAGAGGAGAAAACCACGTGAATCAGCCCCAGCATTTT.

This rearrangement joins TRBV28 to TRBJ1-5; D is undetermined. V lost 3 bases, J lost 6 bases, and 12 bases lay in between. Germline CDR1 reads MDHEN; CDR2 reads SYDVKM. CDR3 length: 14 amino acids. The CDR3 protein is CASSFPSVGQPQHF. The DNA for the CDR3 is TGTGCCAGCAGTTTCCCCAGCGTCGGTCAGCCCCAGCATTTT.

In its sample, this clone was seen many times. This chain connects TRBV30 to TRBJ2-7; 8 bases agree with TRBD1. Germline V gene lookup returns CDR1 GTSNPN and CDR2 SVGIG (reference sequence). The ends lost 6 bases at V and 2 bases at J; junction bases unmatched: 9. The CDR3 totals 14 residues. The CDR3 is CACPRQGSPYEQYF. In DNA form, the CDR3 reads TGTGCCTGCCCACGACAGGGGTCCCCCTACGAGCAGTACTTC. Using reference TRBV30 and TRBJ2-7 for the parts outside the CDR3, the full variable domain is SQTIHQWPATLVQPVGSPLSLECTVEGTSNPNLYWYRQAAGRGLQLLFYSVGIGQISSEVPQNLSASRPQDRQFILSSKKLLLSDSGFYLCACPRQGSPYEQYFGPGTRLTVT.

This chain links TRBV28 with TRBJ2-7; D possibly corresponds to TRBD1 (6 bases). The germline CDR1 and CDR2 sequences are MDHEN and SYDVKM. Trimming left V 3 bases short and J 2 bases short, with 11 bases between. CDR3 size: 14 residues. Here the CDR3 reads CASSLHRATYEQYF. In DNA, the CDR3 is TGTGCCAGCAGTTTGCACAGGGCCACCTACGAGCAGTACTTC.

The rearrangement links TRBV28 to TRBJ2-5, with 8 positions matching TRBD2. CDR1 MDHEN and CDR2 SYDVKM come from the germline V gene. V lost 1 base and J lost 5; bases outside the gene matches: 9. The CDR3 covers 16 residues. Here the CDR3 DNA reads TGTGCCAGCAGTTTATCGGGTAGCGGGATTTTGGAGACCCAGTACTTC. It translates to CASSLSGSGILETQYF.

The rearrangement joins TRBV30 to TRBJ2-2; D is uncertain. V was shortened by 5 bases and J by 7 bases, with 11 bases between the two germline ends. The CDR3 runs 12 residues. The V gene's germline CDR1 is GTSNPN and CDR2 SVGIG (reference sequence). The CDR3 DNA is TGTGCCTGGTCCGAGGTCAACGGGGAGCTGTTTTTT. This encodes CAWSEVNGELFF.

The chain uses TRBV7-9 and TRBJ1-3, with a weak D call TRBD1 (5 bases). V lost 2 bases and J 8 bases, leaving 16 bases between the germline ends. Germline-derived CDR1 and CDR2 are SEHNR and FQNEAQ (reference sequence). The CDR3 length is 15 residues. The CDR3 DNA is TGTGCCAGCAGCTTATTCGGCAGGGTAGTATACACCATATATTTT. This translates into CASSLFGRVVYTIYF.

The chain employs TRBV11-2 and TRBJ1-4, with 8 bases matching TRBD1. Germline V gene data show CDR1 as SGHAT and CDR2 as FQNNGV. This CDR3 has 18 residues. The V gene end was trimmed by 3 bases and the J gene end by 5 bases; junction bases not matched to a gene: 14. CDR3 protein: CASSFLGQGSSINEKLFF. CDR3 coding DNA: TGTGCCAGCAGCTTTCTCGGACAGGGATCGTCAATCAATGAAAAACTGTTTTTT.

The rearrangement uses TRBV9 and TRBJ2-1, with 10 bases matching TRBD2. Germline CDR1 reads SGDLS; CDR2 reads YYNGEE. V shed 0 bases and J 0 bases; nucleotides not matched to a gene: 3. This CDR3 comprises 17 residues. CDR3 nucleotides: TGTGCCAGCAGCGTAGATCTAGCGGGGGACTCCTACAATGAGCAGTTCTTC. It yields the protein CASSVDLAGDSYNEQFF.